These 8 T cell receptor beta chains came from one sample sequenced in a study of OX40 agonist ivuxolimab in advanced cancers. Produced via immunoSEQ multiplex PCR; TCRdb's table is partial and in-frame only. The sample contains 98,000 or so clones, under 95% of which appear only once. The sample in question was CD4+ or CD8+ T cells sorted from blood, obtained in a trial of the OX40 agonist ivuxolimab. The receptors derive from an adult with an advanced solid tumor such as melanoma, head and neck, liver or kidney cancer.

The rearrangement joins TRBV5-1 to TRBJ1-1, with 7 bases fitting TRBD1. Germline V lookup: CDR1 SGHRS, CDR2 YFSETQ. The V gene end was trimmed by 0 bases and the J gene end by 4 bases; junction bases not matched to a gene: 3. This CDR3 comprises 14 residues. CDR3 bases: TGCGCCAGCAGCTTGGGTCCAGGGGGCACTGAAGCTTTCTTT. Protein product: CASSLGPGGTEAFF.

V gene TRBV19 combines with J gene TRBJ2-1; 11 nucleotides agree with TRBD2. Trimming at V came to 2 bases and at J to 10 bases, leaving 4 bases not matched to a gene. The germline CDR1 and CDR2 sequences are LNHDA and SQIVND (reference sequence). CDR3 length equals 14 residues. This chain's CDR3 is CASSITLAGGEQFF. In DNA, the CDR3 is TGTGCCAGTAGTATAACGCTAGCGGGAGGAGAGCAGTTCTTC.

This clone was recorded once. The chain recombines TRBV14 with TRBJ2-3; TRBD2 matches 10 bases. This CDR3 is built from 16 residues. With V trimmed by 2 bases and J by 2 bases, 4 bases remained unmatched. The germline V gene has CDR1 SGHDN and CDR2 FVKESK. In nucleotides, the CDR3 is TGTGCCAGCAGCCAATCACTAGCGGGGCTCACAGATACGCAGTATTTT. Translated: CASSQSLAGLTDTQYF.

On this clone itself: The junction shows a germline mismatch at one end, possibly a read error. The rearrangement joins TRBV2 to TRBJ2-5, with a possible D match to TRBD2 (6 bases). Germline CDR1 SNHLY, CDR2 FYNNEI. This CDR3 is built from 14 residues. CDR3 coding DNA: TGTGCCGGCAGTGCTTTGGAGGGGCAAGAGACCCAGTACTTC. This encodes CAGSALEGQETQYF.

This chain joins TRBV5-8 and TRBJ2-5; 10 bases map to TRBD2. This CDR3 is 17 amino acids long. The V and J ends lost 0 bases and 5 bases, in that order; junction bases with no gene match: 10. Germline V lookup: CDR1 SGHTS, CDR2 YDEGEE. The CDR3 DNA is TGTGCCAGCAGCTTGGCGATAGCGGGGGGCCTGTCGGAGACCCAGTACTTC. It translates to CASSLAIAGGLSETQYF.

The CDR3 DNA follows: TGTGCCAGCAACAAGCAGGGACAGGGAGACTATGGCTACACCTTC. It yields the protein CASNKQGQGDYGYTF. The rearrangement uses TRBV2 and TRBJ1-2; TRBD1 matches at 9 bases. V was clipped by 7 bases and J by 3 bases; unmatched bases: 9. In germline, CDR1 is SNHLY, CDR2 FYNNEI. This CDR3 is 15 amino acids long.

The rearrangement uses TRBV7-8 and TRBJ2-7, with 14 bases identical to TRBD2. The J segment lost 1 base and the V segment lost 3 bases, leaving 2 bases of the junction unmatched. This CDR3 is built from 16 residues. CDR1 and CDR2 (germline): SGHVS, FQNEAQ. The CDR3 sequence is CASSFGLAGGSYEQYF. CDR3 nucleotide sequence: TGTGCCAGCAGCTTCGGACTAGCGGGGGGTTCCTACGAGCAGTACTTC.

This chain joins TRBV7-8 and TRBJ1-2; possibly TRBD1 for D (6 bases). V was cut by 6 bases and J by 2 bases, with 16 bases left in between. There are 15 residues in the CDR3. Germline V gene data show CDR1 as SGHVS and CDR2 as FQNEAQ. The CDR3 sequence: CASSRGGDWNYGYTF. The CDR3 bases are TGTGCCAGCAGTCGAGGGGGGGATTGGAACTATGGCTACACCTTC.